The clone carrying this T cell receptor beta chain was seen many times. The antigen remains undetermined. The CDR3 spans 16 residues. The V gene lost 2 bases and the J gene lost 0 bases, with 13 bases spanning the gap. The V gene's germline CDR1 is MNHEY and CDR2 SVGAGI. The making of cDNA relied on 5'RACE with 10-nucleotide random UMIs. TCRdb reprocessed the 5' RACE reads via MiXCR and lists one record per CDR3 protein. The sample lists around 68,000 distinct CDR3 sequences; roughly 3.7% were seen once. The sample belongs to a study of neurological immune-mediated disorders. General observations from the study: Clinical features showed no association with the multiple sclerosis repertoire cluster, and MRI features showed none either. The level of TCR clonal expansion was highest in patients with HTLV-1-associated myelopathy and lowest in multiple sclerosis, where it fell below the level seen in healthy controls.

The sample was PBMCs. The sequence was collected from a man aged 50 to 59 with multiple sclerosis. This chain uses TRBV6-5 with TRBJ1-1; D call uncertain. In nucleotides, the CDR3 is TGTGCCAGCAGTTACCGGATGAGGCGGATGAACACTGAAGCTTTCTTT. Amino acids: CASSYRMRRMNTEAFF.